This T cell receptor beta chain was recorded in a study of technical replicates of blood from a handful of donors. This clone was recorded only once. This CDR3 has 14 amino acids. V gave up 4 bases and J gave up 6 bases; unmatched junction bases: 4. CDR1 and CDR2 (germline): MDHEN, SYDVKM. Clones were sequenced by immunoSEQ multiplex PCR, and TCRdb holds only the in-frame ones, with some missing. The sample lists tens of thousands of clones, about 93% occurring once. The sequence was obtained from a human donor in good health. Sequencing was done on a sample of T cells isolated from PBMCs. The rearrangement links TRBV28 to TRBJ1-2; TRBD1 matches at 11 bases. CDR3 DNA: TGTGCCAGCAGTTCCGGACAGGGGGCGAATGGCTACACCTTC. Translated: CASSSGQGANGYTF.